These T cell receptor beta chains were read from a single sample in a study of PD-L1 blockade in urothelial cancer. Assay: immunoSEQ multiplex PCR; the TCRdb copy retains only in-frame clones and omits some. Of about 91,000 clones listed, over 80% are singletons. Sequencing was performed on PBMCs, taken around atezolizumab (anti-PD-L1) treatment. The receptors here all came from a man aged 65 to 85 with urothelial cancer. The conserved cysteine and the conserved F or W are not part of the CDR3 here. D genes are given only for firm matches. The listing skips clone size in some rows; elsewhere it reads once, few, many or a size class.

j_call,d_call,v_call,clone_size,cdr3_aa
TRBJ2-1,.,TRBV9,once,ASSGNRDFDEQF
TRBJ1-3,.,TRBV9,once,ASGGGSGNTIY
TRBJ2-7,.,TRBV5-1,.,ASSFGGGEPYEQY
TRBJ1-5,.,TRBV30,.,AWSVQTGNQPQH
TRBJ1-2,.,TRBV5-1,.,ASSLGRGGNYGYT
TRBJ1-5,TRBD1,TRBV4-1,few,ASSQTRDRGPQPQH
TRBJ2-1,TRBD2,TRBV10-3,.,AISGRGLAGDNEQF
TRBJ1-2,.,TRBV21-1,.,ASLPIANYGYT
TRBJ1-1,TRBD1,TRBV6-5,.,ASSPDRVNTEAF
TRBJ2-2,TRBD1,TRBV2,.,ASSEQGVMVTGELF
TRBJ1-4,.,TRBV14,.,ASSPRTGREKLF
TRBJ1-1,TRBD1,TRBV18,.,ASSQGQMNTEAF
TRBJ1-4,TRBD1,TRBV19,.,ASSPGTGGEKLF
TRBJ1-2,TRBD1,TRBV6-1,.,ASSDDRVGNHGYT
TRBJ1-3,TRBD1,TRBV7-9,few,ASSLGQGARGNTIY
TRBJ1-4,.,TRBV27,.,ASSLFQGEGEKLF
TRBJ2-1,TRBD2,TRBV5-1,.,ASSLELAGALYNEQF
TRBJ1-2,TRBD1,TRBV28,.,ASSPGTVIHGYT
TRBJ1-1,TRBD1,TRBV29-1,.,SVAGTGDNTEAF
TRBJ2-7,TRBD2,TRBV19,.,ASSIVSGSVHEQY
TRBJ1-6,.,TRBV27,.,ASRLAGPGNSPLH
TRBJ2-7,TRBD1,TRBV5-5,.,ASSLVGQGPPYEQY
TRBJ2-1,TRBD1,TRBV7-2,.,ASSRLRDRGGEQF
TRBJ2-1,.,TRBV5-1,.,ASSFPSGANNEQF
TRBJ2-5,.,TRBV15,once,ATSRAPQETQY
TRBJ1-1,.,TRBV20-1,.,SALMNTEAF
TRBJ1-3,.,TRBV7-3,few,ASSLAGSGGNTIY
TRBJ1-2,TRBD1,TRBV5-1,.,ASSGIGTGDGYT
TRBJ2-2,TRBD1,TRBV6-1,.,ASSGYRGRTGELF
TRBJ2-2,.,TRBV30,.,AWSRSYNTGELF
TRBJ1-2,.,TRBV5-1,once,ASSLESGTNYGYT
TRBJ2-2,.,TRBV6-5,.,ASNGHHPTGELF
TRBJ2-7,TRBD2,TRBV5-4,.,ASSPGTSGRASNEQY
TRBJ2-7,.,TRBV7-3,.,ASSLILGGEQY
TRBJ1-2,TRBD1,TRBV18,.,ASSPIWTGGNGYT
TRBJ2-7,TRBD1,TRBV28,.,ASEAGGVEYEQY
TRBJ2-5,TRBD2,TRBV2,.,ASSEEGTSGRFGGETQY
TRBJ2-7,TRBD2,TRBV2,.,ASSGGTSGAYEQY
TRBJ2-5,.,TRBV14,.,ASSLRTGRGHGETQY
TRBJ2-1,.,TRBV9,.,ASSPPSDLANEQF
TRBJ1-1,.,TRBV11-3,.,ASSLGRANTEAF
TRBJ2-1,TRBD1,TRBV7-8,once,ASSLDRDSNEQF
TRBJ2-7,.,TRBV2,.,ASSEANRADEQY
TRBJ2-6,TRBD1,TRBV7-9,.,ASSSNRGPYSGANVLT
TRBJ1-2,.,TRBV10-3,.,AISDGQNYGYT
TRBJ2-7,TRBD2,TRBV29-1,.,SVSGTSGTSSYEQY
TRBJ1-4,.,TRBV5-1,.,ASSATGRDEKLF
TRBJ2-2,.,TRBV5-4,once,ASSSESTGELF
TRBJ2-3,.,TRBV9,.,ASSVGQPPDTQY
TRBJ2-3,TRBD2,TRBV5-5,.,ASSLFLAGGTDTQY
TRBJ2-3,TRBD2,TRBV7-9,.,ASSSWLASGSPDTQY
TRBJ2-1,.,TRBV7-2,few,ASSYVLVNEQF
TRBJ2-2,.,TRBV12-5,.,ASGLGVSGTSRTGELF